This T cell receptor beta chain was identified during a study of T cells in Graves' hyperthyroidism and ophthalmopathy. Findings of the study overall: Ophthalmopathy stood apart from stable hyperthyroidism in a 13 V-J model.

Researchers took RNA transcripts and amplified the TCR beta CDR3 regions from them. Initially, a first-round RT-PCR of the TCR CDR3 employed the HTBI primer set. TCRdb processed the multiplex PCR reads anew with MiXCR; each CDR3 protein has one entry. Among approximately 400,000 distinct CDR3 sequences, more than 13% were seen once, and the ten largest hold about 31%. For this clonotype: Its specificity is unknown.

This receptor was identified in a woman aged 25-40 years with Graves' hyperthyroidism. Sequenced material: blood.

The CDR3 coding sequence is TGTGCCACCAGCAGGTATACTAGCAAGGAAAAATACGAGCAGTACTTC. Protein sequence: CATSRYTSKEKYEQYF. This chain uses TRBV15 with TRBJ2-7, with D tentatively TRBD2 (6 bases). The germline V gene encodes CDR1 LNHNV and CDR2 YYDKDF (reference sequence). V gave up 3 bases and J gave up 4 bases, with 19 bases separating them. The CDR3 runs to 16 residues.